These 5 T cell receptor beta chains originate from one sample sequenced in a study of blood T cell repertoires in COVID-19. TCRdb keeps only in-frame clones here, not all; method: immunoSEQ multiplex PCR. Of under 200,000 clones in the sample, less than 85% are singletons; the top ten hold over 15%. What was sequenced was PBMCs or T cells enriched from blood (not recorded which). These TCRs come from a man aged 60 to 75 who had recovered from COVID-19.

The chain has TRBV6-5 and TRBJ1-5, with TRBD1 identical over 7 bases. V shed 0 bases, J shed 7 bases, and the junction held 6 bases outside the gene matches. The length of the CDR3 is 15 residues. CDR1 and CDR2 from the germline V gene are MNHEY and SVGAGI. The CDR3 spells CASSYSDRVGQPQHF. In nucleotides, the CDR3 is TGTGCCAGCAGTTACTCCGACAGGGTTGGCCAGCCCCAGCATTTT.

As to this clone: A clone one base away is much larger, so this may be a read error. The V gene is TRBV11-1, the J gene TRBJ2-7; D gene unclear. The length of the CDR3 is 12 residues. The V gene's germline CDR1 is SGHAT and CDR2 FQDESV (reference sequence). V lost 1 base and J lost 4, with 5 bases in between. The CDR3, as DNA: TGTGCCAGCAGCTTAGTGAGTTACGAGCAGTACTTC. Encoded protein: CASSLVSYEQYF.

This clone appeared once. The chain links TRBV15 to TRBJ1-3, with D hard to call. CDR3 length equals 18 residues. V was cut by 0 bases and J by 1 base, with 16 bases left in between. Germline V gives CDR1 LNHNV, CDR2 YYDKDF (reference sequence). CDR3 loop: CATSRDPGGSTSGNTIYF. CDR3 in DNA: TGTGCCACCAGCAGAGATCCCGGAGGGAGCACGTCTGGAAACACCATATATTTT. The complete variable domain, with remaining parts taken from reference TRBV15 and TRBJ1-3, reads DAMVIQNPRYQVTQFGKPVTLSCSQTLNHNVMYWYQQKSSQAPKLLFHYYDKDFNNEADTPDNFQSRRPNTSFCFLDIRSPGLGDTAMYLCATSRDPGGSTSGNTIYFGEGSWLTVV.

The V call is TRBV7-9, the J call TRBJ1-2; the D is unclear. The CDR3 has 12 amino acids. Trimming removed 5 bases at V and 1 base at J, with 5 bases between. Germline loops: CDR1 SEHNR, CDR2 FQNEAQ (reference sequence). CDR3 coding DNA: TGTGCCAGCAGCAATATTAACTATGGCTACACCTTC. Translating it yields CASSNINYGYTF.

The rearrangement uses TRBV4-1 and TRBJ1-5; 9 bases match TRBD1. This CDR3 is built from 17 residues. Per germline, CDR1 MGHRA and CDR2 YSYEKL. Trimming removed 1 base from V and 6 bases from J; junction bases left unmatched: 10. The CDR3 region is CASSQGLQGAAGQPQHF. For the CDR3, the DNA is TGCGCCAGCAGCCAAGGATTACAGGGGGCGGCCGGTCAGCCCCAGCATTTT.